The source of this T cell receptor (beta chain) is a study of blood T cell repertoires in COVID-19. Original methodology: Amplified reference gene primers provided the basis for estimating nucleated cell counts. Profiling relied on immunoSEQ multiplex PCR, and the TCRdb table lists in-frame clones only, not all of them. V and J calls and clone size are given by that table; D and trimming were obtained from the DNA. The sample yields some 170,000 clones, more than 75% seen once. Trimming took 8 bases from V and 5 from J; bases not matched to a gene: 6. The CDR3 sequence is 13 residues long. Per germline, CDR1 MNHEY and CDR2 SVGAGI.

The sequencing sample was made of peripheral blood. This chain joins TRBV6-5 and TRBJ2-7, with 10 bases aligning to TRBD1. This clonotype was sampled from a woman between 50 and 59 years old with active or convalescent COVID-19. The CDR3 reads CASGGTGDHEQYF. Here the CDR3 DNA reads TGTGCCAGCGGGGGGACAGGGGACCACGAGCAGTACTTC.